Sequencing of this T cell receptor (beta chain) was carried out in a study of hypomethylating agent response in myelodysplastic syndrome. Background on the study: Donors were myelodysplastic syndrome patients: 2 female, fewer than 10 male. Study conclusions and caveats: Richness, rarefaction diversity and clonality did not change significantly after hypomethylating treatment. After treatment, novel clonotypes emerged more in responders, contracted ones more in non-responders.

The table came from immunoSEQ multiplex PCR; TCRdb's copy has only in-frame clones and leaves some out. The sample lists over 3,000 clones, around 80% occurring once. Concerning this clone itself: What it binds is unknown.

CDR1 and CDR2 (germline): SGHDN, FVKESK. V gave up 4 bases and J gave up 4 bases; unmatched junction bases: 12. The CDR3 has 17 residues. The input for sequencing was bone marrow, taken before or after starting hypomethylating agent treatment for myelodysplastic syndrome (not recorded which). This chain connects TRBV14 to TRBJ2-1; 8 positions match TRBD2. The clonotype comes from a human donor with myelodysplastic syndrome. As DNA, the CDR3 is TGTGCCAGCAGCCCGATCGGGGGGGCCGTCTCTTACAATGAGCAGTTCTTC. Protein product: CASSPIGGAVSYNEQFF. The whole variable domain, remainder taken from reference TRBV14 and TRBJ2-1, is EAGVTQFPSHSVIEKGQTVTLRCDPISGHDNLYWYRRVMGKEIKFLLHFVKESKQDESGMPNNRFLAERTGGTYSTLKVQPAELEDSGVYFCASSPIGGAVSYNEQFFGPGTRLTVL.